The clone carrying this T cell receptor beta chain was seen only once. The antigen is undetermined. This sample stems from a study of cytomegalovirus exposure and HLA in healthy donors. Study-wide results and caveats: In an earlier analysis, productive rearrangement rates for most beta V segments clustered near 90% or 30%.

A multiplex PCR was run with 60 Vbeta primers and 13 Jbeta primers. The authors' processing: It was a later analysis that counted around 85 million unique TCR beta chains, of which 8.5 million to 12 million were shared. This table comes from immunoSEQ multiplex PCR, and its TCRdb copy is limited to in-frame clones, with some not included. V, J and clone size are those of that table, while D and trimming were read from the DNA. The sample has around 130,000 clones, 70% to 90% seen once; the top ten hold 1.5% to 2%. The clonotype originates from a man aged 35 to 55 in good health and CMV-seronegative. The sample comprised PBMCs.

CDR3 residues: CASSSGFGYEQYF. In DNA form, the CDR3 reads TGTGCCAGCAGTTCGGGGTTCGGCTACGAGCAGTACTTC. J is TRBJ2-7 and V is TRBV6-6; D possibly corresponds to TRBD2 (5 bases). The CDR3 totals 13 residues. CDR1 MNHNY and CDR2 SVGAGI come from the germline V gene (reference sequence). Trimming pared 4 bases from V and 3 bases from J, leaving 10 bases between.